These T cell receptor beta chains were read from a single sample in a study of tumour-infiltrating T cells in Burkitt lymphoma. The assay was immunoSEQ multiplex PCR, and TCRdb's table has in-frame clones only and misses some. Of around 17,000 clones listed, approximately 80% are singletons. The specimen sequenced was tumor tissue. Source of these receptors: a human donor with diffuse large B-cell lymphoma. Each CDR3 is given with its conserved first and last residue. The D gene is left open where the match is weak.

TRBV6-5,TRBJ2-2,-,TGTGCCAGCAGTTACTCTGGCGGGAACACCGGGGAGCTGTTTTTT,CASSYSGGNTGELFF
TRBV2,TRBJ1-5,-,TGTGCCAGCAGTGATTTTTGGGGAGGTCTAAATCCCCAGCATTTT,CASSDFWGGLNPQHF
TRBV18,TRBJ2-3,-,TGTGCCAGCTCAGCCAACACAGATACGCAGTATTTT,CASSANTDTQYF
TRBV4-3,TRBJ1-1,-,TGCGCCAGCAGTCTTAGGGGGAGGGATACGGCTTTCTTT,CASSLRGRDTAFF
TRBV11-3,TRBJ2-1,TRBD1,TGTGCCAGCAGCTCTTACCGGGACAGTCACTACAATGAGCAGTTCTTC,CASSSYRDSHYNEQFF
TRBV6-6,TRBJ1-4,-,TGTGCCAGCAGTGGGGCGGAAAAACTGTTTTTT,CASSGAEKLFF
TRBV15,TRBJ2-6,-,TGTGCCACCAGCAGAGCCTTCTCTGGGGCCAACGTCCTGACTTTC,CATSRAFSGANVLTF
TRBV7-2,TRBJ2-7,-,TGTGCCAGCAGCGAGATAACCTACGAGCAGTACTTC,CASSEITYEQYF
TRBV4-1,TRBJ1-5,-,TGCGCCAGCAGCCTCTCAGGGGAGGCCAATCAGCCCCAGCATTTT,CASSLSGEANQPQHF
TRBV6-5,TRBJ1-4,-,TGTGCCAGCAGTTACGCCAGGGTAACTAATGAAAAACTGTTTTTT,CASSYARVTNEKLFF
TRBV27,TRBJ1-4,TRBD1,TGTACCAGCAGATCCAATTCTGGACAGGAGATGGGAAAACTGTTTTTT,CTSRSNSGQEMGKLFF
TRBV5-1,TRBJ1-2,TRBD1,TGCGCCAGCAGCCCCTTGGACAGGGCCAACTATGGCTACACCTTC,CASSPLDRANYGYTF